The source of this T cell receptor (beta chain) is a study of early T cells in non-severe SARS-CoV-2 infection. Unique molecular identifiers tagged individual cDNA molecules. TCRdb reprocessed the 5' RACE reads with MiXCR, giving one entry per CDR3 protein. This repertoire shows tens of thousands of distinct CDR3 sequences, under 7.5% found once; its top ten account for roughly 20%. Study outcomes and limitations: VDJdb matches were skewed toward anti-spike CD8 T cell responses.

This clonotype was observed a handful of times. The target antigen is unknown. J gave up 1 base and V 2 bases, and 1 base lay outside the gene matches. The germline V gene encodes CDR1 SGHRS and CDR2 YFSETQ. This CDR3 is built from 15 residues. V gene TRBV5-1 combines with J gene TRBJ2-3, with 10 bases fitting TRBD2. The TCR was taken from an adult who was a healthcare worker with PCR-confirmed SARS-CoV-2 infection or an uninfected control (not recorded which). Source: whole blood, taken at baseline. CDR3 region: CASSFLAGGTDTQYF. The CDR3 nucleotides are TGCGCCAGCAGCTTTCTAGCGGGGGGCACAGATACGCAGTATTTT.